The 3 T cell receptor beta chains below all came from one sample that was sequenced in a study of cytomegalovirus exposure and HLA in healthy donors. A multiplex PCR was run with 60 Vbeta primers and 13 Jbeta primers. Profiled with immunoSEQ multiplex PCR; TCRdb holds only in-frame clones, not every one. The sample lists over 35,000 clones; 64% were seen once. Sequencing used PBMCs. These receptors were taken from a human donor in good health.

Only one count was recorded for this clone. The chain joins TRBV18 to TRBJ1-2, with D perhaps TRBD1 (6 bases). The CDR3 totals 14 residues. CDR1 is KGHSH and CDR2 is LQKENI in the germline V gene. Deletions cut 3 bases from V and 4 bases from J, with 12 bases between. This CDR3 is CASSPRGGRYGYTF. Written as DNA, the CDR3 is TGTGCCAGCTCACCCCGCGGGGGCCGCTATGGCTACACCTTC.

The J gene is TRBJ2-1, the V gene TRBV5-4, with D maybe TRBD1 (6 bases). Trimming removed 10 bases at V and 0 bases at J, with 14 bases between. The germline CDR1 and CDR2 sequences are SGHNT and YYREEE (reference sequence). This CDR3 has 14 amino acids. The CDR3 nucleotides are TGTGCCGTCCACAGGGAGAGCTCCTACAATGAGCAGTTCTTC. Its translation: CAVHRESSYNEQFF. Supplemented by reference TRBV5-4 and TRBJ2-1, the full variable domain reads ETGVTQSPTHLIKTRGQQVTLRCSSQSGHNTVSWYQQALGQGPQFIFQYYREEENGRGNFPPRFSGLQFPNYSSELNVNALELDDSALYLCAVHRESSYNEQFFGPGTRLTVL.

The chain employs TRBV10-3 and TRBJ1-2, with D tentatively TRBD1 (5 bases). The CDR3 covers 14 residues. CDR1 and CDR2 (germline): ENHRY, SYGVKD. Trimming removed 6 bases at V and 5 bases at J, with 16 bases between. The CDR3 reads CAIRGNTGLYGYTF. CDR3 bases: TGTGCCATCAGAGGAAATACAGGTTTATATGGCTACACCTTC.